Each of the 24 T cell receptor beta chains below was sequenced from the same sample in a study of shared clonotypes between healthy human individuals. Sequencing used immunoSEQ multiplex PCR; TCRdb keeps in-frame clones, though not all of them. The sample records around 510,000 clones, roughly 95% being singletons. Specimen: naive CD4+ T cells sorted from blood. Noted subset: CD45RA+ positively selected. The receptors stem from a woman aged 25 to 39 in good health.

The chain combines TRBV7-6 with TRBJ2-2; D may match TRBD1 or TRBD2 (6 bases each). V was trimmed by 4 bases and J by 1 base, leaving 13 bases between them. CDR1 and CDR2 (germline): SGHVS, FNYEAQ. The CDR3 is made up of 16 amino acids. In nucleotides, the CDR3 is TGTGCCAGCAGCTCGCGGGACAAAAGGAACACCGGGGAGCTGTTTTTT. It is translated as CASSSRDKRNTGELFF.

V gene TRBV10-3 combines with J gene TRBJ1-5; no firm D call. The CDR3 is 12 residues long. V was cut by 4 bases and J by 2 bases, with 3 bases left in between. CDR1 ENHRY and CDR2 SYGVKD come from the germline V gene. CDR3 sequence: CAISVGNQPQHF. The CDR3 bases are TGTGCCATCAGTGTTGGCAATCAGCCCCAGCATTTT.

The V gene is TRBV4-1, the J gene TRBJ1-4; maybe TRBD1 (6 bases). The CDR3 contains 17 residues. CDR1 and CDR2 (germline): MGHRA, YSYEKL. V lost 2 bases to trimming and J lost 0 bases, with 13 bases between them. CDR3 protein: CASSQPPGQTTNEKLFF. For the CDR3, the DNA is TGCGCCAGCAGCCAACCTCCGGGACAAACAACTAATGAAAAACTGTTTTTT.

The chain's CDR3 is CASSLAGSNEQFF. The CDR3 nucleotides read TGTGCCAGCAGCTTAGCGGGGTCCAATGAGCAGTTCTTC. This rearrangement joins TRBV11-3 to TRBJ2-1; possibly TRBD2 for D (5 bases). Germline V lookup: CDR1 SGHNT, CDR2 YENEEA. The CDR3 contains 13 residues. Trimming cost V 1 base and J 6 bases, with 7 bases left between them.

This rearrangement joins TRBV2 to TRBJ2-7; 8 bases match TRBD2. The CDR3 is 14 amino acids. CDR1 and CDR2 (germline): SNHLY, FYNNEI. Losses at the gene ends were 6 bases for V and 3 bases for J; bases not matched to a gene: 7. CDR3 in amino acids: CASRLLAVYYEQYF. CDR3 sequence (DNA): TGTGCCAGCAGGTTACTAGCGGTGTACTACGAGCAGTACTTC.

This sequence joins TRBV28 and TRBJ2-1; 9 nucleotides agree with TRBD2. V was clipped by 2 bases and J by 13 bases; unmatched bases: 3. Germline values: CDR1 MDHEN, CDR2 SYDVKM. The CDR3 spans 12 residues. The CDR3 DNA sequence: TGTGCCAGCAGTTTACGACTAGCGGTACAGTTCTTC. Its translation: CASSLRLAVQFF.

This chain uses TRBV11-2 with TRBJ2-4, with TRBD2 matching over 9 bases. This CDR3 has 20 amino acids. After removal of 0 bases from V and 3 bases from J, the junction contained 15 bases not matched to a gene. Germline CDR1 SGHAT, CDR2 FQNNGV. The CDR3 is CASSLDMLAGPTWGKNIQYF. The CDR3 coding sequence is TGTGCCAGCAGCTTAGATATGCTAGCGGGGCCGACTTGGGGCAAAAACATTCAGTACTTC.

The V and J genes are TRBV28 and TRBJ1-1, with D possibly matching TRBD1 (5 bases). Germline assignment: CDR1 MDHEN and CDR2 SYDVKM. V shed 4 bases and J shed 11 bases, with 20 bases lying between them. This CDR3 is 14 amino acids long. The CDR3 DNA reads TGTGCCAGCAGTTCAGCGACAGCTAACTTTGAGGCTTTCTTT. It codes for CASSSATANFEAFF.

This chain uses TRBV9 with TRBJ1-1, with D possibly TRBD1 on 6 matching bases. V lost 0 bases to trimming and J lost 6 bases, with 15 bases between them. This CDR3 contains 15 residues. Germline values: CDR1 SGDLS, CDR2 YYNGEE. CDR3 coding DNA: TGTGCCAGCAGCGTAGAACAGGGCCTTTACTCTGAAGCTTTCTTT. Translation gives CASSVEQGLYSEAFF.

The V gene is TRBV2, the J gene TRBJ1-2, with D perhaps TRBD1 (6 bases). V lost 4 bases and J 7 bases, leaving 25 bases between the germline ends. The CDR3 runs 17 residues. Germline V gene lookup returns CDR1 SNHLY and CDR2 FYNNEI. Written as DNA, the CDR3 is TGTGCCAGCAGTGTCTCTACAGGGCATCCTTCTTCTATTGGCTACACCTTC. Protein product: CASSVSTGHPSSIGYTF. The full variable domain, completed using reference TRBV2 and TRBJ1-2, is EPEVTQTPSHQVTQMGQEVILRCVPISNHLYFYWYRQILGQKVEFLVSFYNNEISEKSEIFDDQFSVERPDGSNFTLKIRSTKLEDSAMYFCASSVSTGHPSSIGYTFGSGTRLTVV.

The chain employs TRBV18 and TRBJ1-2, with D possibly TRBD1 on 6 matching bases. The V end lost 3 bases, the J end lost 4 bases, and 12 bases lay between the germline ends. CDR3 size: 14 residues. Germline values: CDR1 KGHSH, CDR2 LQKENI. The CDR3 DNA reads TGTGCCAGCTCACCCGAGGACAGTTCCTATGGCTACACCTTC. It translates to CASSPEDSSYGYTF. Full variable domain (missing parts from reference TRBV18 and TRBJ1-2): NAGVMQNPRHLVRRRGQEARLRCSPMKGHSHVYWYRQLPEEGLKFMVYLQKENIIDESGMPKERFSAEFPKEGPSILRIQQVVRGDSAAYFCASSPEDSSYGYTFGSGTRLTVV.

V gene TRBV6-1 combines with J gene TRBJ2-2; 11 nucleotides align to TRBD2. This CDR3 is 15 amino acids long. Germline CDR1 and CDR2: MNHNS and SASEGT. V was clipped by 2 bases and J by 7 bases; unmatched bases: 3. The CDR3 protein is CASSELGLAVGELFF. The CDR3 bases are TGTGCCAGCAGTGAATTGGGACTAGCGGTCGGGGAGCTGTTTTTT.

The rearrangement joins TRBV5-1 to TRBJ2-7; TRBD1 might be the D (7 bases). The CDR3 totals 16 residues. Trimming pared 1 base from V and 6 bases from J, leaving 20 bases between. Germline V gives CDR1 SGHRS, CDR2 YFSETQ. The CDR3 nucleotides read TGCGCCAGCAGCTTGCCCCTGCCTCCAGGGGGAGGCGAGCAGTACTTC. It translates to CASSLPLPPGGGEQYF.

The V and J genes are TRBV10-2 and TRBJ2-7; possibly TRBD1 for D (5 bases). Trimming pared 7 bases from V and 5 bases from J, leaving 27 bases between. Germline V gives CDR1 WSHSY, CDR2 SAAADI. The CDR3 covers 17 residues. In DNA, the CDR3 is TGCGCCAGCACCCCCCTGGTGGACCTAACAGGTCCCCACGAGCAGTACTTC. Amino acid sequence: CASTPLVDLTGPHEQYF.

Here the CDR3 DNA reads TGTGCCTCCGGACTAGCGGGGGTCTACGAGCAGTACTTC. Its translation is CASGLAGVYEQYF. The rearrangement uses TRBV7-2 and TRBJ2-7; 13 bases align to TRBD2. The germline gives CDR1 SGHTA, CDR2 FQGNSA. The V and J ends lost 11 bases and 3 bases, in that order; junction bases with no gene match: 4. This CDR3 is 13 amino acids long.

The rearrangement uses TRBV28 and TRBJ1-5, with D possibly TRBD1 on 6 matching bases. The CDR3 spans 14 residues. The germline CDR1 and CDR2 sequences are MDHEN and SYDVKM. V dropped 8 bases and J dropped 4 bases, with 15 bases sitting between them. CDR3 DNA: TGTGCCAGCGTTCCGGGACAAGTAAATCAGCCCCAGCATTTT. It specifies CASVPGQVNQPQHF.

Here the CDR3 DNA reads TGTGCCAGCAGCCTCCGGGGACAGGTCCGATTCTATAGCAATCAGCCCCAGCATTTT. Residues: CASSLRGQVRFYSNQPQHF. V gene TRBV5-8 combines with J gene TRBJ1-5; 8 positions match TRBD1. Germline values: CDR1 SGHTS, CDR2 YDEGEE. V lost 4 bases to trimming and J lost 0 bases; unmatched junction nucleotides: 15. CDR3 length: 19 residues.

V usage is TRBV28 and J usage is TRBJ1-3; 7 bases agree with TRBD1. After removal of 5 bases from V and 3 bases from J, the junction contained 10 bases not matched to a gene. Germline V lookup: CDR1 MDHEN, CDR2 SYDVKM. This CDR3 contains 16 residues. CDR3 residues: CASSSRGEGIGNTIYF. CDR3 in DNA: TGTGCCAGCAGTAGCAGGGGGGAGGGAATTGGAAACACCATATATTTT.

The chain couples TRBV6-5 to TRBJ1-4; the D is unclear. The ends were cut back, 2 bases at V and 7 bases at J, with 17 bases in the middle. Germline V lookup: CDR1 MNHEY, CDR2 SVGAGI. This CDR3 spans 16 amino acids. The CDR3 is CASSYTDPMGGEKLFF. The CDR3 DNA is TGTGCCAGCAGTTACACGGACCCGATGGGAGGTGAAAAACTGTTTTTT.

The genes are TRBV7-2 and TRBJ2-5, with 13 bases matching TRBD2. The DNA end is more similar to TRBJ2-7, so the J call may be wrong. CDR1 SGHTA and CDR2 FQGNSA come from the germline V gene. The CDR3 sequence is 18 residues long. The CDR3: CASSLVVGTSGVNYEQYF. CDR3 coding DNA: TGTGCCAGCAGCTTAGTCGTGGGGACTAGCGGGGTAAACTACGAGCAGTACTTC.

The chain links TRBV6-5 to TRBJ1-2; no reliable D call. CDR1 and CDR2 from the germline V gene are MNHEY and SVGAGI. The germline V and J ends were trimmed by 4 bases and 0 bases, with 6 bases remaining between them. The CDR3 spans 13 residues. CDR3 sequence: CASSSSSNYGYTF. CDR3 DNA: TGTGCCAGCAGTTCGTCATCTAACTATGGCTACACCTTC.

The genes are TRBV19 and TRBJ1-6; the D gene is possibly TRBD1 (5 bases). V was shortened by 7 bases and J by 6 bases, with 16 bases between the two germline ends. This CDR3 has 15 residues. Germline V CDR1 and CDR2: LNHDA, SQIVND (reference sequence). The CDR3 reads CASTGTGLSNSPLHF. CDR3 nucleotide sequence: TGTGCCAGTACGGGAACAGGCCTAAGTAATTCACCCCTCCACTTT.

V is TRBV7-9 and J is TRBJ2-7; TRBD2 might be the D (5 bases). The CDR3 loop spans 15 amino acids. V lost 5 bases, J lost 6 bases, and 20 bases lay in between. The germline gives CDR1 SEHNR, CDR2 FQNEAQ (reference sequence). The DNA of the CDR3 is TGTGCCAGCAGCCTATCCCGATGGGCGGGTTCCGAGCAGTACTTC. Encoded protein: CASSLSRWAGSEQYF.

The chain combines TRBV28 with TRBJ1-2; D not resolved. Germline V gene data show CDR1 as MDHEN and CDR2 as SYDVKM. V shed 4 bases and J shed 2 bases, with 14 bases lying between them. CDR3 length: 15 amino acids. The chain's CDR3 is CASSWRLRGNYGYTF. CDR3 DNA sequence: TGTGCCAGCAGTTGGCGTCTCCGGGGAAACTATGGCTACACCTTC.